This T cell receptor beta chain emerged from a study of shared clonotypes between healthy human individuals. About the study: A couple of women and three men aged 18 to 49 made up the donors. Each donor contributed plates that comprised three CD4 naive, three CD4 memory, two CD8 naive and one CD8 memory.

As to this clone: Its antigen is still unknown.

Into CD45RA+ naive and CD45RA-negative memory subsets, the CD4+ cells were split. Study-wide results and limits: Compared with clonotypes that all four donors shared, non-shared clonotypes had lower generation probabilities.

The assay was immunoSEQ multiplex PCR, and TCRdb's table has in-frame clones only and misses some. Of 850,000 to 1,200,000 clones in the sample, approximately 76% were seen once. Sequencing was carried out using memory CD4+ T cells sorted from blood. Subset meaning: CD45RA-negative fraction. The receptor comes from a man younger than 30 in good health.

CDR3 amino acids: CASNPLAGAFEQYF. The CDR3 coding sequence is TGTGCCAGCAACCCACTAGCGGGAGCTTTCGAGCAGTACTTC. The rearrangement links TRBV6-5 to TRBJ2-7; 11 bases are shared with TRBD2. The length of the CDR3 is 14 residues. Germline V gene data show CDR1 as MNHEY and CDR2 as SVGAGI. V was pared by 7 bases and J by 6 bases, with 8 bases of the junction left unmatched.